This T cell receptor (beta chain) stems from a study of control samples from healthy donors and cancer patients. The assay was immunoSEQ multiplex PCR, and TCRdb's table has in-frame clones only and misses some. The sample records about 220,000 clones, just under 95% being singletons. From germline, CDR1 is MRHNA and CDR2 SNTAGT. The V and J ends lost 9 bases and 1 base respectively, with 9 bases between them. This CDR3 is built from 12 residues. The sample comprised blood. The clonotype comes from a man aged 50 to 60 in good health. The chain is built from TRBV6-4 and TRBJ1-2; D is undetermined. For the CDR3, the DNA is TGTGCCAGAGTGGCCGGTAACTATGGCTACACCTTC. Protein: CARVAGNYGYTF.